These 26 T cell receptor beta chains originate from one sample sequenced in a study of cytomegalovirus exposure and HLA in healthy donors. Use of 60 Vbeta and 13 Jbeta primers characterized the PCR. The data were produced by immunoSEQ multiplex PCR, yet TCRdb's version contains in-frame clones alone and is incomplete. The sample holds fewer than 200,000 clones, 80% seen once. Material: PBMCs. The source is a woman between 45 and 65 years old in good health and CMV-seropositive.

Only a few counts were recorded for this clone. The rearrangement links TRBV4-2 to TRBJ1-1; possibly TRBD1 for D (5 bases). Germline V gives CDR1 LGHNA, CDR2 YNFKEQ. V shed 4 bases and J shed 1 base, with 7 bases lying between them. The CDR3 is made up of 13 amino acids. CDR3 sequence: CASSLGGNTEAFF. Written as DNA, the CDR3 is TGTGCCAGCAGCCTGGGGGGGAACACTGAAGCTTTCTTT.

The genes are TRBV9 and TRBJ1-2, with 9 bases identical to TRBD1. CDR3 length: 18 amino acids. Germline CDR1 is SGDLS and CDR2 is YYNGEE. V lost 0 bases to trimming and J lost 3 bases; unmatched junction nucleotides: 12. DNA of the CDR3: TGTGCCAGCAGCGTAGACCCCACAGGGGGCCTAGCCGACTATGGCTACACCTTC. It codes for CASSVDPTGGLADYGYTF.

The chain carries TRBV4-1 and TRBJ1-2; perhaps TRBD1 as D (5 bases). V lost 0 bases, J lost 4 bases, and 18 bases lay in between. CDR3 length: 17 residues. CDR1 is MGHRA, CDR2 YSYEKL, per germline. The CDR3 sequence is CASSQDRAGKTAYGYTF. The CDR3 DNA reads as TGCGCCAGCAGCCAAGATCGCGCAGGGAAGACCGCCTATGGCTACACCTTC.

V usage is TRBV5-4 and J usage is TRBJ2-7; the D gene is possibly TRBD1 (6 bases). Per the germline V gene, CDR1 is SGHNT and CDR2 is YYREEE (reference sequence). V lost 6 bases to trimming and J lost 0 bases, with 10 bases between them. The CDR3 has 13 residues. The CDR3 protein is CASNDRISYEQYF. The CDR3 region has the DNA TGTGCCAGCAACGACAGGATCTCCTACGAGCAGTACTTC.

CDR3 in DNA: TGTGCCAGCAGCCAAGATAGGACTTATCAGCAGTTCTTC. This encodes CASSQDRTYQQFF. V and J are TRBV14 and TRBJ2-1; D might be TRBD2 (5 bases). CDR3 length equals 13 residues. Between the trimmed V and J ends, which lost 0 bases and 11 bases, there was a span of 11 bases. Germline V gene lookup returns CDR1 SGHDN and CDR2 FVKESK. The variable domain in full, completed from reference TRBV14 and TRBJ2-1, reads EAGVTQFPSHSVIEKGQTVTLRCDPISGHDNLYWYRRVMGKEIKFLLHFVKESKQDESGMPNNRFLAERTGGTYSTLKVQPAELEDSGVYFCASSQDRTYQQFFGPGTRLTVL.

This rearrangement joins TRBV4-3 to TRBJ1-5; no firm D call. The length of the CDR3 is 16 residues. The germline gives CDR1 LGHNA, CDR2 YSLEER. The V gene lost 0 bases and the J gene lost 1 base, with 10 bases spanning the gap. The CDR3 DNA sequence: TGCGCCAGCAGCCAAGAAGGAGGGCTCAGCAATCAGCCCCAGCATTTT. Amino acid sequence: CASSQEGGLSNQPQHF.

The rearrangement links TRBV7-8 to TRBJ1-5; D is uncertain. The CDR3 sequence is 14 residues long. V was shortened by 1 base and J by 2 bases, with 6 bases between the two germline ends. CDR1 and CDR2 (germline): SGHVS, FQNEAQ. In DNA form, the CDR3 reads TGTGCCAGCAGCTTAGAACATCGCAATCAGCCCCAGCATTTT. This gives the protein CASSLEHRNQPQHF.

The rearrangement joins TRBV7-9 to TRBJ2-5; D perhaps matches TRBD2 (5 bases). Germline CDR1 is SEHNR and CDR2 is FQNEAQ (reference sequence). The length of the CDR3 is 14 residues. Trimming removed 0 bases at V and 5 bases at J, with 10 bases between. In DNA form, the CDR3 reads TGTGCCAGCAGCTTAGCGGGATGGGAGGAGACCCAGTACTTC. It codes for CASSLAGWEETQYF.

The V and J genes are TRBV5-1 and TRBJ2-6, with D possibly TRBD2 on 6 matching bases. The germline gives CDR1 SGHRS, CDR2 YFSETQ. The CDR3 sequence is 18 residues long. Trimming took off 5 bases at V and 0 bases at J, with 18 bases between the two ends. The CDR3 spells CASRPPGRGSSGANVLTF. In DNA, the CDR3 is TGCGCCAGCAGACCCCCCGGACGGGGGTCCTCTGGGGCCAACGTCCTGACTTTC.

This chain joins TRBV10-2 and TRBJ2-3; 9 nucleotides match TRBD2. Germline CDR1 is WSHSY and CDR2 is SAAADI. V lost 6 bases to trimming and J lost 6 bases; unmatched junction nucleotides: 13. CDR3 length: 16 residues. CDR3: CASSIPSGIRGDTQYF. The DNA for the CDR3 is TGCGCCAGCAGCATCCCTAGCGGGATCCGAGGCGATACGCAGTATTTT.

This clone appeared once. The chain uses TRBV10-3 and TRBJ2-5, with TRBD2 matching 9 bases. CDR1 and CDR2 from the germline V gene are ENHRY and SYGVKD. V was clipped by 2 bases and J by 5 bases; unmatched bases: 12. The CDR3 length is 17 residues. DNA for the CDR3: TGTGCCATCAGTGAGCCGGACGCGGGGGGGGCCTGGGAGACCCAGTACTTC. It yields the protein CAISEPDAGGAWETQYF.

The chain uses TRBV5-1 and TRBJ2-5, with no clear D. Deletions cut 2 bases from V and 5 bases from J, with 10 bases between. Germline CDR1 is SGHRS and CDR2 is YFSETQ. This CDR3 comprises 13 residues. CDR3 nucleotides: TGCGCCAGCAGCTTACCGGCGGAGGAGACCCAGTACTTC. Encoded protein: CASSLPAEETQYF.

This clone was recorded only once. The chain has TRBV28 and TRBJ2-3; 9 nucleotides agree with TRBD2. V was clipped by 6 bases and J by 4 bases; unmatched bases: 11. The CDR3 consists of 16 residues. Per the germline V gene, CDR1 is MDHEN and CDR2 is SYDVKM. CDR3 coding DNA: TGTGCCAGCAGCTATGTAGCGGGAGTAAGCGCAGATACGCAGTATTTT. Translated, it gives CASSYVAGVSADTQYF.

The V call is TRBV12-1, the J call TRBJ2-3; TRBD1 was called by the table and not checked on the DNA. TRBV12-1 is a pseudogene locus. The CDR3 length is 13 residues. The CDR3 nucleotides read TGTGCCAGCAGCTCCCAGGGTCCAGATACGCAGTATTTT. Protein product: CASSSQGPDTQYF.

J is TRBJ2-3 and V is TRBV4-1, with 8 bases fitting TRBD1. CDR1 MGHRA and CDR2 YSYEKL come from the germline V gene. This CDR3 is built from 17 residues. J was trimmed by 3 bases and V by 4 bases; bases with no gene match: 12. Written as DNA, the CDR3 is TGCGCCAGCAGCCCACAGGGGGTCGGGTCCCGAACAGATACGCAGTATTTT. Protein: CASSPQGVGSRTDTQYF.

The chain combines TRBV12-5 with TRBJ2-2, with D possibly TRBD1 on 6 matching bases. The CDR3 extends over 14 amino acids. Germline V gives CDR1 LGHNT, CDR2 FRNRAP. The germline V and J ends were trimmed by 8 bases and 2 bases, with 12 bases remaining between them. The CDR3 reads CASTNRANTGELFF. In DNA form, the CDR3 reads TGTGCTAGTACCAACAGGGCCAACACCGGGGAGCTGTTTTTT.

The V call is TRBV6-1, the J call TRBJ2-3; 8 nucleotides line up with TRBD1. The CDR3 runs 14 residues. V was clipped by 6 bases and J by 0 bases; unmatched bases: 2. The germline CDR1 and CDR2 sequences are MNHNS and SASEGT. The CDR3 DNA sequence: TGTGCCAGCAGGAGGACAGGGAGCACAGATACGCAGTATTTT. Amino acids: CASRRTGSTDTQYF.

Worth noting for this clone: One junction end disagrees with the germline gene, perhaps due to a read error. The V gene is TRBV7-9, the J gene TRBJ1-2, with TRBD1 matching 9 bases. The CDR3 runs 18 residues. Looked up from germline, CDR1 is SEHNR and CDR2 is FQNEAQ (reference sequence). In nucleotides, the CDR3 is TGTTCCAGCAGCTTAAGGACAGGGGACACTCCGGGGGAGTATGGCTACACCTTC. It encodes CSSSLRTGDTPGEYGYTF.

V and J are TRBV6-5 and TRBJ2-1, with TRBD2 as a possible D gene (5 bases). CDR1 and CDR2 from the germline V gene are MNHEY and SVGAGI. The CDR3 length is 14 residues. Trimming removed 7 bases from V and 8 bases from J, with 18 bases in between. CDR3 amino acids: CASTHEGSSHEQFF. The CDR3 DNA sequence: TGTGCCAGCACCCACGAAGGGAGTAGTCATGAGCAGTTCTTC.

This clone appeared a single time. The chain joins TRBV4-2 to TRBJ1-1, with 9 bases aligning to TRBD1. The CDR3 sequence is 16 residues long. CDR1 is LGHNA, CDR2 YNFKEQ, per germline. The V gene end was trimmed by 4 bases and the J gene end by 0 bases; junction bases not matched to a gene: 6. The CDR3 region has the DNA TGTGCCAGCAGCCCGCAACAGGGGGCGTTGAACACTGAAGCTTTCTTT. Encoded protein: CASSPQQGALNTEAFF.

V usage is TRBV27 and J usage is TRBJ2-2; the match to TRBD2 covers 9 bases. The germline CDR1 and CDR2 sequences are MNHEY and SMNVEV (reference sequence). CDR3 length equals 15 residues. V lost 5 bases to trimming and J lost 7 bases; unmatched junction nucleotides: 8. The CDR3 DNA sequence: TGTGCCAGCAGTGTCGCAGCGGGAGGAATCGGGGAGCTGTTTTTT. Amino acid sequence: CASSVAAGGIGELFF.

This chain links TRBV4-2 with TRBJ1-2; 9 bases align to TRBD1. The CDR3 extends over 18 amino acids. The V segment lost 1 base and the J segment 3 bases; nucleotides outside the gene matches: 12. Germline assignment: CDR1 LGHNA and CDR2 YNFKEQ. CDR3 in DNA: TGTGCCAGCAGCCAAGCGGGACAGGGATTCGGTATTGACTATGGCTACACCTTC. Encoded protein: CASSQAGQGFGIDYGYTF.

This clone was counted once. The CDR3 region has the DNA TGCGCCAGCAGCCAAGTTTGGGCAGGGGCAAAAGAGACCCAGTACTTC. It encodes CASSQVWAGAKETQYF. The rearrangement links TRBV4-1 to TRBJ2-5; maybe TRBD1 (6 bases). The V and J ends lost 1 base and 3 bases respectively, with 15 bases between them. The CDR3 loop spans 16 amino acids. Looked up from germline, CDR1 is MGHRA and CDR2 is YSYEKL.

As DNA, the CDR3 is TGTGCCAGTAGTATTTACGGCTACGAGCAGTACTTC. Its protein is CASSIYGYEQYF. The chain links TRBV19 to TRBJ2-7; D is ambiguous. This CDR3 is 12 amino acids long. Germline lookup yields CDR1 LNHDA and CDR2 SQIVND (reference sequence). V lost 3 bases, J lost 3 bases, and 6 bases lay in between. The whole variable domain, remainder taken from reference TRBV19 and TRBJ2-7, is DGGITQSPKYLFRKEGQNVTLSCEQNLNHDAMYWYRQDPGQGLRLIYYSQIVNDFQKGDIAEGYSVSREKKESFPLTVTSAQKNPTAFYLCASSIYGYEQYFGPGTRLTVT.

The chain couples TRBV5-4 to TRBJ1-2; 10 bases are shared with TRBD1. V trimming: 5 bases; J trimming: 2 bases; junction bases outside the gene matches: 6. Per germline, CDR1 SGHNT and CDR2 YYREEE (reference sequence). CDR3 length: 15 amino acids. The CDR3 protein is CASRGGQGKNYGYTF. Written as DNA, the CDR3 is TGTGCCAGCAGGGGGGGACAGGGGAAGAACTATGGCTACACCTTC. Full variable domain (missing parts from reference TRBV5-4 and TRBJ1-2): ETGVTQSPTHLIKTRGQQVTLRCSSQSGHNTVSWYQQALGQGPQFIFQYYREEENGRGNFPPRFSGLQFPNYSSELNVNALELDDSALYLCASRGGQGKNYGYTFGSGTRLTVV.

This clone has only a few counts. V gene TRBV5-6 combines with J gene TRBJ1-1; TRBD1 is a possible D gene (5 bases). This CDR3 contains 13 residues. V was trimmed by 3 bases and J by 13 bases, leaving 19 bases between them. CDR1 and CDR2 from the germline V gene are SGHDT and YYEEEE. This CDR3 reads CASSWGGSSGSFF. DNA of the CDR3: TGTGCCAGCAGCTGGGGGGGATCCTCAGGCAGTTTCTTT.